Below are 5 T cell receptor beta chains sequenced from a single sample in a study of lymphopenia after photon versus proton radiotherapy. Repertoires were generated with immunoSEQ multiplex PCR, while TCRdb's copy carries only in-frame clones and drops some. The data show over 10,000 clones, with roughly 90% seen just once and 3.5% to 4% held by the top ten. The sample consisted of peripheral blood, taken from a patient treated with photon-based radiotherapy. Receptor source: a man in his 60s with pancreatic cancer.

The CDR3 DNA is TGTGCCAGTAGTCCCTCGCACAGGGGCTCTGGGGCCAACGTCCTGACTTTC. Residues: CASSPSHRGSGANVLTF. This chain joins TRBV19 and TRBJ2-6; 7 bases agree with TRBD1. The V segment lost 5 bases and the J segment 0 bases; nucleotides outside the gene matches: 7. The CDR3 contains 17 residues. Germline-derived CDR1 and CDR2 are LNHDA and SQIVND (reference sequence).

The chain couples TRBV5-1 to TRBJ1-2; D is possibly TRBD1 (5 bases). CDR1 and CDR2 (germline): SGHRS, YFSETQ. CDR3 length equals 15 residues. The germline V and J ends were trimmed by 8 bases and 0 bases, with 17 bases remaining between them. Written as DNA, the CDR3 is TGCGCCAGTAGAAAAGGGACGTCAGCTAACTATGGCTACACCTTC. It encodes CASRKGTSANYGYTF.

V gene TRBV6-6 combines with J gene TRBJ2-4; no clear D. Germline lookup yields CDR1 MNHNY and CDR2 SVGAGI (reference sequence). The CDR3 is 15 amino acids. With 0 bases removed from V and 0 bases from J, the gap between germline ends came to 6 bases. This chain's CDR3 is CASSYSGLAKNIQYF. Written as DNA, the CDR3 is TGTGCCAGCAGTTACTCGGGGTTAGCCAAAAACATTCAGTACTTC.

The rearrangement joins TRBV5-4 to TRBJ1-4; 8 nucleotides line up with TRBD1. Losses at the gene ends were 1 base for V and 12 bases for J; bases not matched to a gene: 5. The length of the CDR3 is 13 residues. Per germline, CDR1 SGHNT and CDR2 YYREEE (reference sequence). CDR3 nucleotide sequence: TGTGCCAGCAGCTTGCCGGGACAGGCGGAACTGTTTTTT. Translated, it gives CASSLPGQAELFF.

The gene calls are TRBV7-3 and TRBJ1-1; 9 bases are a match to TRBD1. The CDR3 has 14 amino acids. The V and J ends lost 3 bases and 6 bases, in that order; junction bases with no gene match: 5. Germline assignment: CDR1 SGHTA and CDR2 FQGTGA. The CDR3, as DNA: TGTGCCAGCAGCTTGACAGGGGGATCAGCTGAAGCTTTCTTT. It is translated as CASSLTGGSAEAFF. Variable domain in full (rest from reference TRBV7-3 and TRBJ1-1): GAGVSQTPSNKVTEKGKYVELRCDPISGHTALYWYRQSLGQGPEFLIYFQGTGAADDSGLPNDRFFAVRPEGSVSTLKIQRTERGDSAVYLCASSLTGGSAEAFFGQGTRLTVV.